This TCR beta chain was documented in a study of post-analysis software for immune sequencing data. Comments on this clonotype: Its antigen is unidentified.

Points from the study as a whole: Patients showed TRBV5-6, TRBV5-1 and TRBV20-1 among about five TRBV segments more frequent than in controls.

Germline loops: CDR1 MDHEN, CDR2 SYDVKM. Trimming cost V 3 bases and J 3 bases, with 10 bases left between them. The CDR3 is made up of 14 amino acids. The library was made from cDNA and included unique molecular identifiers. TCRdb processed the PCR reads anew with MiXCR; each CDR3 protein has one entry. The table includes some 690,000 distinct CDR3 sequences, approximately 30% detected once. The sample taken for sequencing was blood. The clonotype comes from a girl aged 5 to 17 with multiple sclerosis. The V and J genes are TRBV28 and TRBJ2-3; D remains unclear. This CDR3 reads CASSFNSGTDTQYF. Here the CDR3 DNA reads TGTGCCAGCAGTTTTAACAGTGGGACAGATACGCAGTATTTT.